This is a list of T cell receptor beta chains from one sample in a study of early T cells in non-severe SARS-CoV-2 infection. MiXCR, applied by TCRdb to the 5' RACE reads, yields one record per CDR3 protein. The repertoire consists of 45,000 to 60,000 distinct CDR3 sequences, with 8.7% occurring once and the leading ten covering almost 4%. The specimen comprised whole blood, sampled at baseline. These receptor sequences come from an adult who was a healthcare worker with PCR-confirmed SARS-CoV-2 infection or an uninfected control (not recorded which). Each CDR3 is given with its conserved first and last residue. The D gene is left open where the match is weak. Expanded clones are given a class, and other clones once, few, many or no size at all.

j_gene: TRBJ1-1
abundance: few
d_gene: .
len: 17
v_gene: TRBV6-2/TRBV6-3
CDR3nt: TGTGCCAGCAGTTACATAGTCCGGGACTGGATGAACACTGAAGCTTTCTTT
CDR3aa: CASSYIVRDWMNTEAFF

j_gene: TRBJ2-7
abundance: few
d_gene: .
len: 10
v_gene: TRBV10-3
CDR3nt: TGTGCCGCCAGGGGCTACGAGCAGTACTTC
CDR3aa: CAARGYEQYF

j_gene: TRBJ2-5
abundance: few
d_gene: .
len: 15
v_gene: TRBV10-1
CDR3nt: TGCGCCAGCAGTGATGCCAGAGAGGGAGGTGCGGCCCAGTACTTC
CDR3aa: CASSDAREGGAAQYF

j_gene: TRBJ2-7
abundance: few
d_gene: TRBD2
len: 17
v_gene: TRBV18
CDR3nt: TGTGCCAGCTCAGCGATTAGCGGGCACGGAACCTCCTACGAGCAGTACTTC
CDR3aa: CASSAISGHGTSYEQYF

j_gene: TRBJ2-7
abundance: few
d_gene: .
len: 14
v_gene: TRBV6-6
CDR3nt: TGTGCCAGCAGTTTGGGTGGGTACTCCTACGAGCAGTACTTC
CDR3aa: CASSLGGYSYEQYF

j_gene: TRBJ1-5
abundance: many
d_gene: .
len: 16
v_gene: TRBV4-1
CDR3nt: TGCGCCAGCAGCCCCCCTAGGGAGTACGGGAATCAGCCCCAGCATTTT
CDR3aa: CASSPPREYGNQPQHF

j_gene: TRBJ2-1
abundance: few
d_gene: .
len: 12
v_gene: TRBV7-6
CDR3nt: TGTGCCAGCAGCTTAATCTCCAATGAGCAGTTCTTC
CDR3aa: CASSLISNEQFF

j_gene: TRBJ2-1
abundance: .
d_gene: .
len: 15
v_gene: TRBV18
CDR3nt: TGTGCCAGCTCGCCTACGACAGGTGGGCACAATGAGCAGTTCTTC
CDR3aa: CASSPTTGGHNEQFF

j_gene: TRBJ2-2
abundance: many
d_gene: .
len: 12
v_gene: TRBV2
CDR3nt: TGTGCCAGCAGACAGACCACCGGGGAGCTGTTTTTT
CDR3aa: CASRQTTGELFF

j_gene: TRBJ2-3
abundance: .
d_gene: .
len: 13
v_gene: TRBV11-2
CDR3nt: TGTGCCAGCAGCTCCCCTTTGGAAGATACGCAGTATTTT
CDR3aa: CASSSPLEDTQYF

j_gene: TRBJ1-3
abundance: many
d_gene: .
len: 15
v_gene: TRBV10-1
CDR3nt: TGCGCCAGCAGTGAAGGGGGAGCCTCTGGAAACACCATATATTTT
CDR3aa: CASSEGGASGNTIYF

j_gene: TRBJ2-7
abundance: few
d_gene: .
len: 17
v_gene: TRBV12-3/TRBV12-4
CDR3nt: TGTGCCAGCAGTTCCCCCTCTGACAGAGCCCCCGACTACGAGCAGTACTTC
CDR3aa: CASSSPSDRAPDYEQYF

j_gene: TRBJ2-1
abundance: many
d_gene: .
len: 12
v_gene: TRBV29-1
CDR3nt: TGCAGCGTCTTTAGCGGAGGCAATGAGCAGTTCTTC
CDR3aa: CSVFSGGNEQFF

j_gene: TRBJ2-1
abundance: many
d_gene: TRBD1
len: 12
v_gene: TRBV30
CDR3nt: TGTGCCTGGAGTGTCACAGGGACAGGGCAGTTCTTC
CDR3aa: CAWSVTGTGQFF

j_gene: TRBJ1-2
abundance: .
d_gene: .
len: 14
v_gene: TRBV12-3/TRBV12-4
CDR3nt: TGTGCCAGCAGTTTAAGGGGAACGGACTATGGCTACACCTTC
CDR3aa: CASSLRGTDYGYTF

j_gene: TRBJ2-1
abundance: many
d_gene: .
len: 13
v_gene: TRBV6-5
CDR3nt: TGTGCCAGCAGGCGACTAGACTACAATGAGCAGTTCTTC
CDR3aa: CASRRLDYNEQFF

j_gene: TRBJ2-5
abundance: .
d_gene: TRBD1
len: 14
v_gene: TRBV18
CDR3nt: TGTGCCAGCTCACCGCCGACAGGGGGCGTGACCCAGTACTTC
CDR3aa: CASSPPTGGVTQYF

j_gene: TRBJ1-4
abundance: few
d_gene: .
len: 15
v_gene: TRBV7-2
CDR3nt: TGTGCCAGCAGCCCCGAACAGGTGGGGTCAGTAAAACTGTTTTTT
CDR3aa: CASSPEQVGSVKLFF

j_gene: TRBJ2-4
abundance: few
d_gene: TRBD1
len: 14
v_gene: TRBV20-1
CDR3nt: TGCAGTGCTAGAGAAAGGGTACAGGGGGCCATTCAGTACTTC
CDR3aa: CSARERVQGAIQYF

j_gene: TRBJ2-1
abundance: .
d_gene: .
len: 14
v_gene: TRBV7-8
CDR3nt: TGTGCCAGCAGCTTAGTCTCTGCCTACAATGAGCAGTTCTTC
CDR3aa: CASSLVSAYNEQFF

j_gene: TRBJ1-2
abundance: few
d_gene: .
len: 15
v_gene: TRBV6-6
CDR3nt: TGTGCCAGCAACAATCCGGGACACAGGAACTATGGCTACACCTTC
CDR3aa: CASNNPGHRNYGYTF

j_gene: TRBJ1-2
abundance: few
d_gene: TRBD1
len: 13
v_gene: TRBV29-1
CDR3nt: TGCAGCGTCAAACAGGGGGCCAACTATGGCTACACCTTC
CDR3aa: CSVKQGANYGYTF

j_gene: TRBJ2-3
abundance: many
d_gene: .
len: 18
v_gene: TRBV7-8
CDR3nt: TGTGCCAGCAGCTCTACCTTCCCCGGGACGGAAAGCACAGATACGCAGTATTTT
CDR3aa: CASSSTFPGTESTDTQYF

j_gene: TRBJ2-7
abundance: many
d_gene: TRBD2
len: 13
v_gene: TRBV20-1
CDR3nt: TGCAGTGCTAGAGGGACTAGCGACTACGAGCAGTACTTC
CDR3aa: CSARGTSDYEQYF

j_gene: TRBJ2-4
abundance: many
d_gene: .
len: 14
v_gene: TRBV3-1
CDR3nt: TGTGCCAGCAGCCAAGAAGTGAAAAAAAACATTCAGTACTTC
CDR3aa: CASSQEVKKNIQYF

j_gene: TRBJ1-1
abundance: many
d_gene: .
len: 13
v_gene: TRBV2
CDR3nt: TGTGCCAGCCACAGGACTATGAACACTGAAGCTTTCTTT
CDR3aa: CASHRTMNTEAFF

j_gene: TRBJ1-4
abundance: .
d_gene: .
len: 14
v_gene: TRBV28
CDR3nt: TGTGCCAGCAGTCACCGGGACACCTATGAAAAACTGTTTTTT
CDR3aa: CASSHRDTYEKLFF

j_gene: TRBJ2-3
abundance: many
d_gene: .
len: 15
v_gene: TRBV10-1
CDR3nt: TGCGCCAGCAGTGAGGGGGATACTAGCACAGATACGCAGTATTTT
CDR3aa: CASSEGDTSTDTQYF

j_gene: TRBJ2-5
abundance: .
d_gene: TRBD2
len: 16
v_gene: TRBV13
CDR3nt: TGTGACAGCAGCCGATCTAGCGGGGGGGCCGAAGAGACCCAGTACTTC
CDR3aa: CDSSRSSGGAEETQYF

j_gene: TRBJ2-7
abundance: .
d_gene: TRBD1
len: 15
v_gene: TRBV10-3
CDR3nt: TGTGCCATCAGTGAGTCCAACAGGGGGGTACGGGAGCAGTACTTC
CDR3aa: CAISESNRGVREQYF

j_gene: TRBJ1-3
abundance: few
d_gene: .
len: 16
v_gene: TRBV6-5
CDR3nt: TGTGCCAGCAGTTACTCTCGGTCAAGCTCTGGAAACACCATATATTTT
CDR3aa: CASSYSRSSSGNTIYF

j_gene: TRBJ1-2
abundance: few
d_gene: .
len: 13
v_gene: TRBV7-9
CDR3nt: TGTGCCAGCAGCTTCCCAGGGGACTATGGCTACACCTTC
CDR3aa: CASSFPGDYGYTF

j_gene: TRBJ2-1
abundance: .
d_gene: TRBD2
len: 17
v_gene: TRBV11-2
CDR3nt: TGTGCCAGCAGCCCGGATAAGGGACTAGCGGGAGGAGGTGAGCAGTTCTTC
CDR3aa: CASSPDKGLAGGGEQFF

j_gene: TRBJ1-2
abundance: many
d_gene: .
len: 15
v_gene: TRBV9
CDR3nt: TGTGCCAGCAGCGTAGTTCCCGACAGCCCCTATGGCTACACCTTC
CDR3aa: CASSVVPDSPYGYTF

j_gene: TRBJ1-2
abundance: few
d_gene: TRBD1
len: 14
v_gene: TRBV28
CDR3nt: TGTGCCAGCAGTCCCGCGGACAGGGACGATGGCTACACCTTC
CDR3aa: CASSPADRDDGYTF

j_gene: TRBJ1-6
abundance: few
d_gene: .
len: 13
v_gene: TRBV20-1
CDR3nt: TGCAGTGCTAGCAGGGCAGGGGCTTCACCCCTCCACTTT
CDR3aa: CSASRAGASPLHF

j_gene: TRBJ2-1
abundance: .
d_gene: .
len: 17
v_gene: TRBV12-3/TRBV12-4
CDR3nt: TGTGCCAGCACCTCGTCTTCTACGGGAAGCTCCTACAATGAGCAGTTCTTC
CDR3aa: CASTSSSTGSSYNEQFF

j_gene: TRBJ2-7
abundance: .
d_gene: .
len: 14
v_gene: TRBV5-4
CDR3nt: TGTGCCAGCAGCTTGCAGTCCTTCAATGGAGAGCAGTACTTC
CDR3aa: CASSLQSFNGEQYF

j_gene: TRBJ2-2
abundance: .
d_gene: .
len: 13
v_gene: TRBV5-4
CDR3nt: TGTGCCAGCAGCTTTGATCCCTACGGGGAGCTGTTTTTT
CDR3aa: CASSFDPYGELFF

j_gene: TRBJ1-2
abundance: few
d_gene: .
len: 15
v_gene: TRBV7-9
CDR3nt: TGTGCCAGCAGCCTCGGTGGGGGGCCTAACTATGGCTACACCTTC
CDR3aa: CASSLGGGPNYGYTF

j_gene: TRBJ2-1
abundance: few
d_gene: .
len: 14
v_gene: TRBV7-2
CDR3nt: TGTGCCAGCAGCTACCGTATCTCCTACAATGAGCAGTTCTTC
CDR3aa: CASSYRISYNEQFF

j_gene: TRBJ1-5
abundance: .
d_gene: .
len: 13
v_gene: TRBV19
CDR3nt: TGTGCCAGTAGTTGGCAGAGCAATCAGCCCCAGCATTTT
CDR3aa: CASSWQSNQPQHF

j_gene: TRBJ1-2
abundance: .
d_gene: TRBD1
len: 14
v_gene: TRBV5-1
CDR3nt: TGCGCCAGCAGCACGACAGGGGACAACTATGGCTACACCTTC
CDR3aa: CASSTTGDNYGYTF

j_gene: TRBJ2-1
abundance: few
d_gene: TRBD2
len: 16
v_gene: TRBV11-2
CDR3nt: TGTGCCAGCAGCCTCTTAGCGGGAAGCACCTACAATGAGCAGTTCTTC
CDR3aa: CASSLLAGSTYNEQFF

j_gene: TRBJ1-1
abundance: few
d_gene: .
len: 14
v_gene: TRBV5-1
CDR3nt: TGCGCCAGCAGCTTGGTTACGGCGAACACTGAAGCTTTCTTT
CDR3aa: CASSLVTANTEAFF

j_gene: TRBJ1-1
abundance: .
d_gene: .
len: 12
v_gene: TRBV7-9
CDR3nt: TGTGCCAGCAGCCAAAGTAGGGCTGAAGCTTTCTTT
CDR3aa: CASSQSRAEAFF

j_gene: TRBJ2-7
abundance: few
d_gene: .
len: 15
v_gene: TRBV4-2
CDR3nt: TGTGCCAGCAGCCAAGCGGGGGGCACGGGCTACGAGCAGTACTTC
CDR3aa: CASSQAGGTGYEQYF

j_gene: TRBJ1-2
abundance: few
d_gene: .
len: 13
v_gene: TRBV6-5
CDR3nt: TGTGCCAGCAGTTCCGGACAGATCTATGGCTACACCTTC
CDR3aa: CASSSGQIYGYTF

j_gene: TRBJ2-1
abundance: many
d_gene: TRBD2
len: 17
v_gene: TRBV6-5
CDR3nt: TGTGCCAGCAGTTACTCATCTAGCGGGATGACTTACAATGAGCAGTTCTTC
CDR3aa: CASSYSSSGMTYNEQFF

j_gene: TRBJ1-5
abundance: few
d_gene: .
len: 15
v_gene: TRBV6-1
CDR3nt: TGTGCCAGCAGTGAACAACAGATCGGCAATCAGCCCCAGCATTTT
CDR3aa: CASSEQQIGNQPQHF

j_gene: TRBJ2-1
abundance: .
d_gene: .
len: 17
v_gene: TRBV29-1
CDR3nt: TGCAGCGTTGAAGGCGGGGCAGGGGTTAGTATTTACAATGAGCAGTTCTTC
CDR3aa: CSVEGGAGVSIYNEQFF

j_gene: TRBJ2-3
abundance: .
d_gene: .
len: 13
v_gene: TRBV13
CDR3nt: TGTGCCAGCAGCTTAAGATTGGGGGATACGCAGTATTTT
CDR3aa: CASSLRLGDTQYF

j_gene: TRBJ1-2
abundance: few
d_gene: TRBD1
len: 17
v_gene: TRBV9
CDR3nt: TGTGCCAGCAGCCCTATTACCGGACAGGGAAGATTGAATGGCTACACCTTC
CDR3aa: CASSPITGQGRLNGYTF

j_gene: TRBJ1-6
abundance: few
d_gene: .
len: 12
v_gene: TRBV12-3/TRBV12-4
CDR3nt: TGTGCCACCGGGCGGGGGGGATCACCCCTCCACTTT
CDR3aa: CATGRGGSPLHF

j_gene: TRBJ1-5
abundance: .
d_gene: .
len: 16
v_gene: TRBV18
CDR3nt: TGTGCCAGCTCACTGACGGGGACAAATAGCAATCAGCCCCAGCATTTT
CDR3aa: CASSLTGTNSNQPQHF